This T cell receptor beta chain was identified in a study of beta chain features in type 1 diabetes. Expressed TCRB transcripts got sequenced, as all isolated RNA was reverse transcribed. Some clones are missing from TCRdb's copy, which holds only in-frame ones; the method was immunoSEQ multiplex PCR. Among roughly 150,000 clones listed, about 8.1% were seen once. One heparinised blood draw averaging roughly 100 mL was given by each donor. With 3 bases removed from V and 2 bases from J, the gap between germline ends came to 12 bases. The CDR3 is 14 amino acids. CDR1 and CDR2 from the germline V gene are SGHRS and YFSETQ. This clone was observed at least ten times.

The clonotype comes from a man aged 18 to 30 in good health. V usage is TRBV5-1 and J usage is TRBJ2-7, with D possibly matching TRBD2 (6 bases). What was sequenced was central memory CD4+ T cells from blood. The CDR3 sequence is CASSYLGGTYEQYF. In DNA, the CDR3 is TGCGCCAGCAGCTACCTTGGCGGGACCTACGAGCAGTACTTC.